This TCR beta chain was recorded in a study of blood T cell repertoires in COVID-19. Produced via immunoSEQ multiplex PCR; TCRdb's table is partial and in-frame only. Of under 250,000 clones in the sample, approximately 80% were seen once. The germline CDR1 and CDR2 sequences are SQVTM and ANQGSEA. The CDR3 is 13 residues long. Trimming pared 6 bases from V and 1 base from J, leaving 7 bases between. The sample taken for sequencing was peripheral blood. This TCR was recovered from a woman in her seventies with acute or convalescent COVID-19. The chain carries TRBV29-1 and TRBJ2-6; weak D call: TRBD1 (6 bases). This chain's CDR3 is CSVTGSGANVLTF. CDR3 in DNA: TGCAGCGTAACAGGGTCTGGGGCCAACGTCCTGACTTTC.